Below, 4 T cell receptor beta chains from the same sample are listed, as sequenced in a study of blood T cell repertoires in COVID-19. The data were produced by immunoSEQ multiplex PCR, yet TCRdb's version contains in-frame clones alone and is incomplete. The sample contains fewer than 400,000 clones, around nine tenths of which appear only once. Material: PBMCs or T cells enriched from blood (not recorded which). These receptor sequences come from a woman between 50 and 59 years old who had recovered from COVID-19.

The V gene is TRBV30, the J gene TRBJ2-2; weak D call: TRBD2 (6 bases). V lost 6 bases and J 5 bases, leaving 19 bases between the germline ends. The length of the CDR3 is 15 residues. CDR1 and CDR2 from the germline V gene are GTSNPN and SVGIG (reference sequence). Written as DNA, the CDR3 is TGTGCCTGCACACTCGACAGCGGGTGGACCGGGGAGCTGTTTTTT. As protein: CACTLDSGWTGELFF.

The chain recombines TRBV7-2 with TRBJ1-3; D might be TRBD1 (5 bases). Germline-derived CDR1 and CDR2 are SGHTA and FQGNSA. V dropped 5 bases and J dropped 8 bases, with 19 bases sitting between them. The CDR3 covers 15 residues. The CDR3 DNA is TGTGCCAGCAGCATTCACCCGGACATCAGCGACACCATATATTTT. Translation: CASSIHPDISDTIYF.

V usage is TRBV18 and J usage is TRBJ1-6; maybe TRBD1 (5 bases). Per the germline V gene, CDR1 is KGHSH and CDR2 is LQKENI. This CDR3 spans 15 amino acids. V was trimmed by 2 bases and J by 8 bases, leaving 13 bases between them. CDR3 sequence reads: CASSPGAGSYSPLHF. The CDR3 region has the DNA TGTGCCAGCTCACCAGGGGCAGGGTCGTATTCACCCCTCCACTTT.

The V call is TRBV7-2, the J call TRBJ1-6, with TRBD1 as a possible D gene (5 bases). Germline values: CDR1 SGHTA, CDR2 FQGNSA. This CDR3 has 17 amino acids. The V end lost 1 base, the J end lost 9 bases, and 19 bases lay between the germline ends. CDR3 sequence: CASSLGSRERGLSPLHF. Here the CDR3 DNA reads TGTGCCAGCAGCTTAGGTAGTCGCGAGAGGGGACTTTCACCCCTCCACTTT. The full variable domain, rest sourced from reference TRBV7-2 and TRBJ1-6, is GAGVSQSPSNKVTEKGKDVELRCDPISGHTALYWYRQSLGQGLEFLIYFQGNSAPDKSGLPSDRFSAERTGGSVSTLTIQRTQQEDSAVYLCASSLGSRERGLSPLHFGNGTRLTVT.